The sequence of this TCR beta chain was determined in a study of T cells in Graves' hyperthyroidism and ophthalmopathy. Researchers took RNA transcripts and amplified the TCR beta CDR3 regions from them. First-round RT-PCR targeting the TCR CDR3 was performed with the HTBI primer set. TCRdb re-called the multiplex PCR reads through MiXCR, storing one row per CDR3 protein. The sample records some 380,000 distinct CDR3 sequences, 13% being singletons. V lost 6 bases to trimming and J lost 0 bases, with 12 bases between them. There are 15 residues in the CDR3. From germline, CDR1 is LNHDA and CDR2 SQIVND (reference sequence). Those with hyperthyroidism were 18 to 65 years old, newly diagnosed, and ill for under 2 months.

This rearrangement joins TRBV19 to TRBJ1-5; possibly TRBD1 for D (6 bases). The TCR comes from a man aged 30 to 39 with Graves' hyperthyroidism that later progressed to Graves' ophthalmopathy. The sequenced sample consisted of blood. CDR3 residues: CASRRGGISNQPQHF. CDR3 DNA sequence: TGTGCCAGTAGGAGGGGGGGAATTAGCAATCAGCCCCAGCATTTT.